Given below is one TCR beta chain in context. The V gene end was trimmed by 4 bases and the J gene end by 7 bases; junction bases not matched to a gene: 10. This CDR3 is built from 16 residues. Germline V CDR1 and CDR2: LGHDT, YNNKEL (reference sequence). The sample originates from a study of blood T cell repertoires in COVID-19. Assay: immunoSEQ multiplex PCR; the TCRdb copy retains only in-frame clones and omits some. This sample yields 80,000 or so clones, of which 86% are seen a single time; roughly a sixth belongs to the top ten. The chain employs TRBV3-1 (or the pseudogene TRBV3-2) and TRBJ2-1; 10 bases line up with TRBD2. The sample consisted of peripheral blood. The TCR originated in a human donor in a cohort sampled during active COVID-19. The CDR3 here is CASSRQLLAGTNEQFF. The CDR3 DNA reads TGTGCCAGCAGCCGACAGTTACTAGCGGGGACTAATGAGCAGTTCTTC.